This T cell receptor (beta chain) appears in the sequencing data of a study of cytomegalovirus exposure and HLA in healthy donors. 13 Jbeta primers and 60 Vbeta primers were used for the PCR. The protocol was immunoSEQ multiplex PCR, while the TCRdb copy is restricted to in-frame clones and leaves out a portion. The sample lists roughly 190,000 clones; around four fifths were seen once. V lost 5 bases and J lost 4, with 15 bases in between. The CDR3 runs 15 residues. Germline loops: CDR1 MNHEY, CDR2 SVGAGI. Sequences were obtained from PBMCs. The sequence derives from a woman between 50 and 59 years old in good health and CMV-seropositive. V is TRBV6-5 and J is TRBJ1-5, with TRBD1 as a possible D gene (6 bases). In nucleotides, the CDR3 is TGTGCCAGCAGTAAAGGGGGGGGACGTAATCAGCCCCAGCATTTT. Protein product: CASSKGGGRNQPQHF.